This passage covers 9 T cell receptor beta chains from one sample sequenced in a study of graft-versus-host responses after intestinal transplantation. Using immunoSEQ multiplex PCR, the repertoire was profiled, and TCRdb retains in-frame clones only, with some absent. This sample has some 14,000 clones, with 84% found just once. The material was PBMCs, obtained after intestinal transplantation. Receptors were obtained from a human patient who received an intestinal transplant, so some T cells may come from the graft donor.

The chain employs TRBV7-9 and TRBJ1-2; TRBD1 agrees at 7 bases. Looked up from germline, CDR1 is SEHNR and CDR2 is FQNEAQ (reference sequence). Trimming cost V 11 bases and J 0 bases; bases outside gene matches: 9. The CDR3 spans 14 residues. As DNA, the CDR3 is TGTGCCGGTCGGGGGACAGACGCTAACTATGGCTACACCTTC. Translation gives CAGRGTDANYGYTF.

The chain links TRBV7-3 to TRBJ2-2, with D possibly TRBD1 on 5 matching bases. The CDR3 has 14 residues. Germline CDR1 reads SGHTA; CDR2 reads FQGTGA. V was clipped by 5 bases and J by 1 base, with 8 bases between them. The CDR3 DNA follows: TGTGCCAGCAGCAAGACAGAGAACACCGGGGAGCTGTTTTTT. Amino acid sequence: CASSKTENTGELFF.

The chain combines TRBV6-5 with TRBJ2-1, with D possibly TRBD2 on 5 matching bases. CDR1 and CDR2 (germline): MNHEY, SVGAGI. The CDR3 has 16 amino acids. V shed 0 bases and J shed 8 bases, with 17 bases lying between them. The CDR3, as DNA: TGTGCCAGCAGTTACTCAGGTTCTAGCCTTGGGGATGAGCAGTTCTTC. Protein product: CASSYSGSSLGDEQFF.

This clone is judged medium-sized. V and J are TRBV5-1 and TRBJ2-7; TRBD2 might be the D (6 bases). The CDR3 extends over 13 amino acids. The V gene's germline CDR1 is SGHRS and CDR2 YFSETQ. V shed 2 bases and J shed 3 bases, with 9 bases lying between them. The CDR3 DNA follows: TGCGCCAGCAGCTTACGGGAGAACTACGAGCAGTACTTC. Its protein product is CASSLRENYEQYF.

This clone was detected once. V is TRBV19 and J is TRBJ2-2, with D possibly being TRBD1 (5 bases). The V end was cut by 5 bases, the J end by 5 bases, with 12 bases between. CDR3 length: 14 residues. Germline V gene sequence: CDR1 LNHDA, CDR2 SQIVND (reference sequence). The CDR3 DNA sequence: TGTGCCAGTAGTTTGGCAGGGCCGACCGGGGAGCTGTTTTTT. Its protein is CASSLAGPTGELFF.

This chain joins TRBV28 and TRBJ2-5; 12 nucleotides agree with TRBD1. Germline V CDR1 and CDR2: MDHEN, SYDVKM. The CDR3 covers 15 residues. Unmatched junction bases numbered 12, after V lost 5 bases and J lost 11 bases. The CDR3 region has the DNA TGTGCCAGCAGTCCTTCCGGGACAGGGGGCTGGGAGCAGTACTTC. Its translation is CASSPSGTGGWEQYF.

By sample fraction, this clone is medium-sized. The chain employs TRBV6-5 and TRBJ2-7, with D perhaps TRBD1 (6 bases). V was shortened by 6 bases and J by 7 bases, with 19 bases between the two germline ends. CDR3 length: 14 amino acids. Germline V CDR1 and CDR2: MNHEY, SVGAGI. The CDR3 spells CASSEVGAAGEQYF. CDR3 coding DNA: TGTGCCAGCAGCGAGGTGGGGGCGGCTGGAGAGCAGTACTTC.

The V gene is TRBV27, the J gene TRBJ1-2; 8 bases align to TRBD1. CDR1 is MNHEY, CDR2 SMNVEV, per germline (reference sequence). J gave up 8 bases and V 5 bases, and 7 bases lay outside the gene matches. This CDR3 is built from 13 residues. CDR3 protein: CASSPRTGYGYTF. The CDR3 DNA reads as TGTGCCAGCAGTCCCCGGACAGGGTACGGCTACACCTTC.

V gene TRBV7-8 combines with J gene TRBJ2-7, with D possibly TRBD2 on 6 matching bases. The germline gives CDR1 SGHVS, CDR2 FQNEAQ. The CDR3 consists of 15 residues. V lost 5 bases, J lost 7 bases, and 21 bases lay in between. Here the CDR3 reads CASSLPDGVEGEQYF. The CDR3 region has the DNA TGTGCCAGCAGCCTCCCGGACGGAGTGGAGGGGGAGCAGTACTTC.